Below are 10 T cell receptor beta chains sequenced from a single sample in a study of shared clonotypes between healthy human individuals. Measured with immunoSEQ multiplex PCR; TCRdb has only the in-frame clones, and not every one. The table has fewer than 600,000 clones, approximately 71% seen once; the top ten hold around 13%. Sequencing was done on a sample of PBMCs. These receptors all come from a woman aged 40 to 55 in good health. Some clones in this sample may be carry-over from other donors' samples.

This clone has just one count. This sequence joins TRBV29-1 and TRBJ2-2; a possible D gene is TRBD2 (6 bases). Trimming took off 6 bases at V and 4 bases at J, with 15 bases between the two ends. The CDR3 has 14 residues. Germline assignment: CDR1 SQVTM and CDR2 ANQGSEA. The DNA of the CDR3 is TGCAGCGTACCCGTTCCGCGGGGCACCGGGGAGCTGTTTTTT. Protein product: CSVPVPRGTGELFF.

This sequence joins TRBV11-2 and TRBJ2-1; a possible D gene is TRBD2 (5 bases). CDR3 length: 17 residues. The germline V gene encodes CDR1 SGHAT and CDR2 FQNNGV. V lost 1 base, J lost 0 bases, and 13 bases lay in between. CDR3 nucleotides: TGTGCCAGCAGCTTAGGGTTACGGAGGAGCTCCTACAATGAGCAGTTCTTC. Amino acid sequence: CASSLGLRRSSYNEQFF.

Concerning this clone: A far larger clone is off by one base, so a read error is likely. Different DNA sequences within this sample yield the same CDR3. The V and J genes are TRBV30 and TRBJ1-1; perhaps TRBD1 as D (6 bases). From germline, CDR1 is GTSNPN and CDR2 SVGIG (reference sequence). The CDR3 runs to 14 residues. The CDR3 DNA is TGTGCCGCGGGACAAAGGGGGGGAACTAATGAAGCCTTCTTT. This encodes CAAGQRGGTNEAFF.

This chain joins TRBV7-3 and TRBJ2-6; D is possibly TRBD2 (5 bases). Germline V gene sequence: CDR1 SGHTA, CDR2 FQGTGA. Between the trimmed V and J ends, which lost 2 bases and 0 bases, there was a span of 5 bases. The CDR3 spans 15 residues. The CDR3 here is CASSLAGSGANVLTF. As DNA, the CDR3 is TGTGCCAGCAGCTTAGCGGGCTCTGGGGCCAACGTCCTGACTTTC.

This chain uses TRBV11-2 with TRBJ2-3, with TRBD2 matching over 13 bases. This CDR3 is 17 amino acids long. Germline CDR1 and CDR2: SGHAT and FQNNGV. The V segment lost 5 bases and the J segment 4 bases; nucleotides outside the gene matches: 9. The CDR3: CASSRWTSGRGSDTQYF. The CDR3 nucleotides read TGTGCCAGCAGCAGATGGACTAGCGGGAGAGGGTCAGATACGCAGTATTTT. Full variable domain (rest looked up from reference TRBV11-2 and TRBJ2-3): EAGVAQSPRYKIIEKRQSVAFWCNPISGHATLYWYQQILGQGPKLLIQFQNNGVVDDSQLPKDRFSAERLKGVDSTLKIQPAKLEDSAVYLCASSRWTSGRGSDTQYFGPGTRLTVL.

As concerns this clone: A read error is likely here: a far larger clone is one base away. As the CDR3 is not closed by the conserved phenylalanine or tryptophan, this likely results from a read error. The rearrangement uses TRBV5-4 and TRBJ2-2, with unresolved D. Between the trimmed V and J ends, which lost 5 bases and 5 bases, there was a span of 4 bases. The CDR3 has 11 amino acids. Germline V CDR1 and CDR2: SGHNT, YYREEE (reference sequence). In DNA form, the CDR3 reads TGTGCCAGCAGTCAAACCGGGGAGCTGTTTCTT. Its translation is CASSQTGELFL.

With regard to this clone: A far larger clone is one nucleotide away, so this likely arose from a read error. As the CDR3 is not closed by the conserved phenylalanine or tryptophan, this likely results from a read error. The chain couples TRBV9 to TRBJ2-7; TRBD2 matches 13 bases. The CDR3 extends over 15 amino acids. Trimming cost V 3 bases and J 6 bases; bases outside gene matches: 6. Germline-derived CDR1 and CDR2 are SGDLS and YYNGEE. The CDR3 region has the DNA TGTGCCAGCAGCGACGGACTAGCGGGAGTATCCGAGCAGTACCTC. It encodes CASSDGLAGVSEQYL.

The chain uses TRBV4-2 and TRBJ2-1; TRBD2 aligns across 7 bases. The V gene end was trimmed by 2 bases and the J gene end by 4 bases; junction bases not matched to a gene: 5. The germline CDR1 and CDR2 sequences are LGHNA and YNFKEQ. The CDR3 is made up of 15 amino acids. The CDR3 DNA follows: TGTGCCAGCAGCCAATTAGACGGGGGGTACAATGAGCAGTTCTTC. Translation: CASSQLDGGYNEQFF.

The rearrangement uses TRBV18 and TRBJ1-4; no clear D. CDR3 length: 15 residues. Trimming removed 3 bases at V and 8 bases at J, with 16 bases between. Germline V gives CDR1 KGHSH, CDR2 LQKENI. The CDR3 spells CASSPNGDGREKLFF. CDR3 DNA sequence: TGTGCCAGCTCACCGAATGGCGATGGCAGGGAAAAACTGTTTTTT.

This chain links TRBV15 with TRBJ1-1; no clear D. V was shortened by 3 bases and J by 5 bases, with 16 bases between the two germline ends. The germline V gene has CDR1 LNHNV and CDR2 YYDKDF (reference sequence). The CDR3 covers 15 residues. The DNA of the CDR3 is TGTGCCACCAGCAGGGGCGCTAAGGTTGAAACTGAAGCTTTCTTT. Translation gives CATSRGAKVETEAFF.